The 20 T cell receptor beta chains presented below share a single source sample, sequenced in a study of technical replicates of blood from a handful of donors. The assay was immunoSEQ multiplex PCR, and TCRdb's table has in-frame clones only and misses some. The sample records about 85,000 clones, roughly 94% being singletons. The specimen sequenced was T cells isolated from PBMCs. The receptors shown here come from a human donor in good health.

The chain is built from TRBV7-6 and TRBJ1-1; TRBD1 matches at 7 bases. The length of the CDR3 is 13 residues. The V gene's germline CDR1 is SGHVS and CDR2 FNYEAQ. V shed 1 base and J 5 bases; nucleotides not matched to a gene: 1. The CDR3: CASSLETGTEAFF. In nucleotides, the CDR3 is TGTGCCAGCAGCTTAGAGACAGGGACTGAAGCTTTCTTT.

The rearrangement uses TRBV11-2 and TRBJ2-3, with 11 bases matching TRBD2. Germline CDR1 reads SGHAT; CDR2 reads FQNNGV. This CDR3 comprises 16 residues. The V and J ends lost 6 bases and 6 bases, in that order; junction bases with no gene match: 11. The CDR3 protein is CASSFGLAGAPDTQYF. CDR3 bases: TGTGCCAGCAGTTTCGGACTAGCGGGTGCCCCGGATACGCAGTATTTT.

This sequence joins TRBV12-2 and TRBJ1-5; the tabulated D call, TRBD1, remains unverified against the DNA. TRBV12-2 is a documented pseudogene. There are 19 residues in the CDR3. The CDR3 DNA sequence: TGTGCAAGTCGCTTAGCGACCCCTAGAACAGGGGTTTTAGGTCAGCCCCAGCATTTT. Protein sequence: CASRLATPRTGVLGQPQHF.

The chain combines TRBV19 with TRBJ1-2; possible D gene TRBD1, 5 bases. Trimming stripped 1 base from V and 6 bases from J, with 9 bases between. Looked up from germline, CDR1 is LNHDA and CDR2 is SQIVND (reference sequence). The CDR3 has 13 residues. CDR3 coding DNA: TGTGCCAGTAGTATAGCAGGGTCTGATGGCTACACCTTC. It yields the protein CASSIAGSDGYTF.

CDR3: CASSQPFVSGQRREQYF. In DNA, the CDR3 is TGCGCCAGCAGCCAACCCTTCGTCTCGGGACAGAGAAGGGAGCAGTACTTC. The J gene is TRBJ2-7, the V gene TRBV4-1, with TRBD1 matching 7 bases. V was pared by 2 bases and J by 7 bases, with 17 bases of the junction left unmatched. There are 17 residues in the CDR3. From germline, CDR1 is MGHRA and CDR2 YSYEKL.

V is TRBV29-1 and J is TRBJ1-2, with 9 bases matching TRBD1. The CDR3 is 13 amino acids. CDR1 and CDR2 (germline): SQVTM, ANQGSEA. V shed 4 bases and J 8 bases; nucleotides not matched to a gene: 8. The CDR3 sequence: CSVGDRAHMGYTF. The CDR3 bases are TGCAGCGTTGGGGACAGGGCGCACATGGGCTACACCTTC. Variable domain in full (rest from reference TRBV29-1 and TRBJ1-2): SAVISQKPSRDICQRGTSLTIQCQVDSQVTMMFWYRQQPGQSLTLIATANQGSEATYESGFVIDKFPISRPNLTFSTLTVSNMSPEDSSIYLCSVGDRAHMGYTFGSGTRLTVV.

The gene calls are TRBV5-1 and TRBJ2-1; 9 nucleotides agree with TRBD2. The length of the CDR3 is 17 residues. The germline gives CDR1 SGHRS, CDR2 YFSETQ. With 2 bases clipped from V and 4 bases from J, the junction kept 10 bases outside the gene matches. CDR3 DNA: TGCGCCAGCAGCTTCCGCGGGAGGGCCTTTATTTACAATGAGCAGTTCTTC. Protein product: CASSFRGRAFIYNEQFF.

The chain combines TRBV25-1 with TRBJ2-7; the D gene is possibly TRBD2 (5 bases). This CDR3 spans 13 amino acids. Trimming left V 3 bases short and J 6 bases short, with 12 bases between. The V gene's germline CDR1 is MGHDK and CDR2 SYGVNS. The CDR3 DNA reads as TGTGCCAGCAGTGATCCCCCCCGGGGCGAGCAGTACTTC. This sequence encodes CASSDPPRGEQYF.

The V gene is TRBV11-2, the J gene TRBJ2-4; TRBD2 is a possible D gene (5 bases). The CDR3 length is 15 residues. Trimming left V 1 base short and J 2 bases short, with 9 bases between. Looked up from germline, CDR1 is SGHAT and CDR2 is FQNNGV. CDR3 region: CASSLVYGTKNIQYF. Here the CDR3 DNA reads TGTGCCAGCAGCTTAGTATACGGGACCAAAAACATTCAGTACTTC.

The chain links TRBV11-3 to TRBJ1-1; possible D gene TRBD1, 6 bases. The CDR3 length is 13 residues. Germline lookup yields CDR1 SGHNT and CDR2 YENEEA. V was shortened by 5 bases and J by 8 bases, with 15 bases between the two germline ends. CDR3 amino acids: CASSDETGREAFF. CDR3 sequence (DNA): TGTGCCAGCAGCGATGAGACAGGCCGAGAAGCTTTCTTT.

The chain carries TRBV5-6 and TRBJ1-1; possibly TRBD1 for D (6 bases). CDR3 size: 13 residues. CDR1 is SGHDT, CDR2 YYEEEE, per germline. The V end lost 4 bases, the J end lost 7 bases, and 14 bases lay between the germline ends. The CDR3 region is CASSPLTGLEAFF. The CDR3, as DNA: TGTGCCAGCAGCCCTCTAACAGGGCTTGAAGCTTTCTTT.

This chain joins TRBV10-3 and TRBJ1-2; 7 bases fit TRBD1. CDR1 and CDR2 (germline): ENHRY, SYGVKD. CDR3 size: 14 residues. With V trimmed by 0 bases and J by 8 bases, 6 bases remained unmatched. The CDR3 is CAISESARGSGYTF. The CDR3 nucleotides are TGTGCCATCAGTGAGTCGGCCAGGGGGAGCGGCTACACCTTC.

This chain's CDR3 is CASSLGREVNLDTQYF. The CDR3 region has the DNA TGTGCCAGCAGCTTAGGACGGGAGGTTAATCTAGATACGCAGTATTTT. The V gene is TRBV13, the J gene TRBJ2-3; 7 nucleotides agree with TRBD2. V gave up 0 bases and J gave up 5 bases; unmatched junction bases: 8. The CDR3 sequence is 16 residues long. Germline values: CDR1 PRHDT, CDR2 FYEKMQ (reference sequence).

The chain recombines TRBV7-2 with TRBJ2-7; 7 nucleotides match TRBD1. The CDR3 is made up of 16 amino acids. Germline assignment: CDR1 SGHTA and CDR2 FQGNSA. Losses at the gene ends were 5 bases for V and 3 bases for J; bases not matched to a gene: 13. Here the CDR3 DNA reads TGTGCCAGCAGCGCAGACTGGGGGACAGCACTCTACGAGCAGTACTTC. Its protein product is CASSADWGTALYEQYF.

V usage is TRBV4-1 and J usage is TRBJ1-2; 9 bases line up with TRBD1. CDR3 length: 15 amino acids. The germline V gene has CDR1 MGHRA and CDR2 YSYEKL. Trimming took 1 base from V and 7 from J; bases not matched to a gene: 7. This CDR3 reads CASSQVGTGWGGYTF. CDR3 bases: TGCGCCAGCAGCCAAGTGGGGACAGGGTGGGGTGGCTACACCTTC.

This clone is a singleton in its sample. The sample carries other DNA sequences with the same CDR3. The chain combines TRBV10-3 with TRBJ1-2; 7 nucleotides agree with TRBD1. The V gene end was trimmed by 2 bases and the J gene end by 3 bases; junction bases not matched to a gene: 0. The germline V gene has CDR1 ENHRY and CDR2 SYGVKD. CDR3 size: 13 residues. CDR3 nucleotide sequence: TGTGCCATCAGTGAGGGACAGGACTATGGCTACACCTTC. This sequence encodes CAISEGQDYGYTF.

The gene calls are TRBV6-5 and TRBJ1-6; 7 bases are shared with TRBD1. Trimming at V came to 5 bases and at J to 10 bases, leaving 5 bases not matched to a gene. Germline V gene data show CDR1 as MNHEY and CDR2 as SVGAGI. The CDR3 totals 13 residues. Here the CDR3 DNA reads TGTGCCAGCAGTGACAGGGTTCGATCACCCCTCCACTTT. This sequence encodes CASSDRVRSPLHF.

The chain joins TRBV19 to TRBJ2-2; the D is unclear. The CDR3 loop spans 13 amino acids. Germline assignment: CDR1 LNHDA and CDR2 SQIVND (reference sequence). Trimming removed 7 bases from V and 0 bases from J, with 6 bases in between. CDR3 in amino acids: CASTLTNTGELFF. The DNA of the CDR3 is TGTGCCAGTACCTTAACGAACACCGGGGAGCTGTTTTTT.

The chain has TRBV4-1 and TRBJ1-3, with 11 positions matching TRBD1. The CDR3 is made up of 16 amino acids. V shed 5 bases and J 7 bases; nucleotides not matched to a gene: 10. CDR1 is MGHRA and CDR2 is YSYEKL in the germline V gene. The CDR3 protein is CASSITDRGPRNTIYF. In DNA, the CDR3 is TGCGCCAGCAGCATAACGGACAGGGGGCCGCGGAACACCATATATTTT.

The rearrangement uses TRBV5-1 and TRBJ2-1; 8 nucleotides match TRBD2. CDR1 is SGHRS and CDR2 is YFSETQ in the germline V gene. The CDR3 extends over 16 amino acids. Losses at the gene ends were 0 bases for V and 5 bases for J; bases not matched to a gene: 7. Here the CDR3 DNA reads TGCGCCAGCAGCTTGGGGGCGGCACTAGCGGACAATGAGCAGTTCTTC. This gives the protein CASSLGAALADNEQFF.